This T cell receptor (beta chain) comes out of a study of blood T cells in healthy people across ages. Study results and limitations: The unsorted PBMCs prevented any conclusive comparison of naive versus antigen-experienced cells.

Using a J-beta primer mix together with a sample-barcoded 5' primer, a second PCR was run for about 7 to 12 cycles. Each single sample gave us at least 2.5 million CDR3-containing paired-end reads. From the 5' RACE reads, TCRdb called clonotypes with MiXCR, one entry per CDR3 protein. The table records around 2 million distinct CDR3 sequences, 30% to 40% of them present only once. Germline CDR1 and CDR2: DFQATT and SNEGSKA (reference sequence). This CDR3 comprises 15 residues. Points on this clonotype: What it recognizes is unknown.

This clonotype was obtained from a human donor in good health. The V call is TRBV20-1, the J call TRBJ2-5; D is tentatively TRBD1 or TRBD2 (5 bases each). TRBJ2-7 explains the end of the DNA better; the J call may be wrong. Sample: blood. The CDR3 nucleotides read TGCAGTGCTAGACCCCTACCAACGGGGCCCTACGAGCAGTACTTC. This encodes CSARPLPTGPYEQYF.